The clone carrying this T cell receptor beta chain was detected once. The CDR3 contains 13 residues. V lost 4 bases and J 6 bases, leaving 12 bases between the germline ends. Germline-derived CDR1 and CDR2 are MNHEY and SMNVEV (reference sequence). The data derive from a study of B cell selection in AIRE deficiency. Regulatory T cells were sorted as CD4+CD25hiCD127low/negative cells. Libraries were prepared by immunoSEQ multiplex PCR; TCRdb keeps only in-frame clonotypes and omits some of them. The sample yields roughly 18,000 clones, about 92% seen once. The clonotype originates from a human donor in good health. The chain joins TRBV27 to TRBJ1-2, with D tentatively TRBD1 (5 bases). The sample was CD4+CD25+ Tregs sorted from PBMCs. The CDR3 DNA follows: TGTGCCAGCAGTTCGACAGCTCTCAATGGCTACACCTTC. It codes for CASSSTALNGYTF.